This is a list of T cell receptor beta chains from one sample in a study of resident and recirculating memory T cells in vitiligo. TCRdb's table, derived via immunoSEQ multiplex PCR, lists solely in-frame clones and lacks some. The sample has tens of thousands of clones; under 95% are singletons. Sequencing was performed on blood. The receptors derive from a male donor with vitiligo. Each CDR3 is given with its conserved first and last residue. Fields, in order: CDR3 protein, D gene, V gene, CDR3 length. D genes are given only for firm matches.

cdr3_aa: CASSMSRGNNEKLFF; d_call: .; v_call: TRBV19; cdr3_length: 15
cdr3_aa: CASSLDITTDTQYF; d_call: .; v_call: TRBV5-4; cdr3_length: 14
cdr3_aa: CASTRGQGPENEQFF; d_call: .; v_call: TRBV5-1; cdr3_length: 15
cdr3_aa: CASSLQITAANYGYTF; d_call: .; v_call: TRBV7-8; cdr3_length: 16
cdr3_aa: CASIEGYMNTEAFF; d_call: .; v_call: TRBV28; cdr3_length: 14
cdr3_aa: CASSVAGTGAGNTIYF; d_call: TRBD1; v_call: TRBV9; cdr3_length: 16
cdr3_aa: CASSIQGRANEKLFF; d_call: .; v_call: TRBV9; cdr3_length: 15
cdr3_aa: CASSPSVPSYEQYF; d_call: .; v_call: TRBV5-1; cdr3_length: 14
cdr3_aa: CASSTGMSNQPQHF; d_call: .; v_call: TRBV27; cdr3_length: 14
cdr3_aa: CAWSGGGNSPLHF; d_call: .; v_call: TRBV30; cdr3_length: 13
cdr3_aa: CASSTSGPVYEQYF; d_call: TRBD2; v_call: TRBV28; cdr3_length: 14
cdr3_aa: CASSFESGGEQYF; d_call: TRBD1; v_call: TRBV7-9; cdr3_length: 13
cdr3_aa: CASSTDSNEQFF; d_call: .; v_call: TRBV19; cdr3_length: 12
cdr3_aa: CAWIPRVNTDTQYF; d_call: .; v_call: TRBV30; cdr3_length: 14
cdr3_aa: CASSITGGDLGKTQYF; d_call: TRBD2; v_call: TRBV19; cdr3_length: 16
cdr3_aa: CASSPIGGREETQYF; d_call: .; v_call: TRBV18; cdr3_length: 15
cdr3_aa: CASLSVLGQNYEQYF; d_call: TRBD1; v_call: TRBV6-6; cdr3_length: 15
cdr3_aa: CASSPGLADSYNEQFF; d_call: TRBD2; v_call: TRBV5-4; cdr3_length: 16
cdr3_aa: CASSLGGGQVSKLFF; d_call: TRBD1; v_call: TRBV7-2; cdr3_length: 15
cdr3_aa: CASSSPDFSTDTQYF; d_call: .; v_call: TRBV7-2; cdr3_length: 15
cdr3_aa: CASSLGRNYGYTF; d_call: .; v_call: TRBV28; cdr3_length: 13
cdr3_aa: CASSYDTLPGPLHF; d_call: .; v_call: TRBV6-5; cdr3_length: 14
cdr3_aa: CAWSVRGLQPQHF; d_call: .; v_call: TRBV30; cdr3_length: 13
cdr3_aa: CASSLGSYTEAFF; d_call: .; v_call: TRBV5-6; cdr3_length: 13
cdr3_aa: CASSPLQGAHTEAFF; d_call: TRBD1; v_call: TRBV4-2; cdr3_length: 15